This TCR beta chain was found in a study of regulatory T cells in long-lasting Graves disease. With 4 bases removed from V and 1 base from J, the gap between germline ends came to 13 bases. This CDR3 is built from 15 residues. CDR1 is MNHEY and CDR2 is SMNVEV in the germline V gene (reference sequence). Building the TCR beta libraries relied on iRepertoire HTBI primers, and CDR3 regions underwent Arm-PCR. TCRdb passed the multiplex PCR reads through MiXCR, listing each CDR3 protein once. Of some 450,000 distinct CDR3 sequences in the sample, less than 20% were seen once. The time point is: newly diagnosed GD, antithyroid drugs for less than 3 months. PBMCs provided the RNA from which the TCR library was made. These data also featured in a second study, about T cells in Graves' hyperthyroidism and ophthalmopathy.

This specimen was peripheral blood mononuclear cells (PBMCs), taken at new diagnosis, from a patient treated with antithyroid drugs. The chain is built from TRBV27 and TRBJ1-2; D might be TRBD1 (6 bases). The source is a woman in her twenties or thirties with Graves disease. The CDR3 here is CASSSYRENNYGYTF. The CDR3 nucleotides read TGTGCCAGCAGTTCCTACAGGGAGAATAACTATGGCTACACCTTC.